Presented here are 20 T cell receptor beta chains from one specimen sequenced in a study of cytomegalovirus exposure and HLA in healthy donors. The PCR ran on 60 Vbeta and 13 Jbeta primers. Libraries were prepared by immunoSEQ multiplex PCR; TCRdb keeps only in-frame clonotypes and omits some of them. The sample lists about 160,000 clones; around four fifths were seen once. Sequenced: PBMCs. Receptors were obtained from a man aged 50 to 60 in good health and CMV-seropositive.

This clone was detected only a few times. The CDR3 bases are TGTGCCAGCAGCTTAGCGAGAAGGGGAATGAACACTGAAGCTTTCTTT. Translation: CASSLARRGMNTEAFF. The chain joins TRBV7-8 to TRBJ1-1; D perhaps matches TRBD1 (5 bases). V lost 0 bases and J lost 0, with 11 bases in between. This CDR3 spans 16 amino acids. In germline, CDR1 is SGHVS, CDR2 FQNEAQ.

This sequence joins TRBV2 and TRBJ1-5, with 7 positions matching TRBD1. The CDR3 has 15 amino acids. Germline V CDR1 and CDR2: SNHLY, FYNNEI. Unmatched junction bases numbered 6, after V lost 5 bases and J lost 2 bases. This CDR3 reads CASSLTGLRNQPQHF. CDR3 DNA sequence: TGTGCCAGCAGTCTGACAGGGTTGCGCAATCAGCCCCAGCATTTT.

This chain links TRBV5-1 with TRBJ2-1; 9 nucleotides line up with TRBD1. In germline, CDR1 is SGHRS, CDR2 YFSETQ. The V gene end was trimmed by 0 bases and the J gene end by 2 bases; junction bases not matched to a gene: 0. The CDR3 contains 15 residues. CDR3 sequence reads: CASSLGDRAYNEQFF. The CDR3 DNA is TGCGCCAGCAGCTTGGGGGACAGGGCCTACAATGAGCAGTTCTTC.

J is TRBJ2-7 and V is TRBV18; 8 positions match TRBD2. The V and J ends lost 5 bases and 6 bases, in that order; junction bases with no gene match: 15. CDR1 and CDR2 (germline): KGHSH, LQKENI. The CDR3 has 16 residues. The chain's CDR3 is CASSSALTAGESEQYF. For the CDR3, the DNA is TGTGCCAGCTCATCTGCGCTGACAGCGGGAGAGAGCGAGCAGTACTTC. Drawing the rest from reference TRBV18 and TRBJ2-7, the complete variable domain is NAGVMQNPRHLVRRRGQEARLRCSPMKGHSHVYWYRQLPEEGLKFMVYLQKENIIDESGMPKERFSAEFPKEGPSILRIQQVVRGDSAAYFCASSSALTAGESEQYFGPGTRLTVT.

The CDR3 nucleotides read TGTGCTAGTGCCCCGGGGAAAGGAGGGTTTACGGCGGAGCTGTTTTTT. As protein: CASAPGKGGFTAELFF. V gene TRBV12-5 combines with J gene TRBJ2-2, with D possibly being TRBD2 (6 bases). Trimming pared 7 bases from V and 10 bases from J, leaving 25 bases between. CDR1 is LGHNT, CDR2 FRNRAP, per germline. CDR3 length: 16 amino acids.

V is TRBV28 and J is TRBJ2-2, with D perhaps matching TRBD1 (6 bases). Germline CDR1 is MDHEN and CDR2 is SYDVKM. The CDR3 is 14 residues long. V was cut by 6 bases and J by 3 bases, with 11 bases left in between. The CDR3 protein is CASRLRGYTGELFF. In DNA, the CDR3 is TGTGCCAGCAGGCTCAGGGGCTACACCGGGGAGCTGTTTTTT.

The chain joins TRBV9 to TRBJ1-4; D is uncertain. Germline CDR1 SGDLS, CDR2 YYNGEE. The CDR3 totals 13 residues. Between the trimmed V and J ends, which lost 3 bases and 8 bases, there was a span of 11 bases. For the CDR3, the DNA is TGTGCCAGCAGCGCGACACCGGTAGAAAAACTGTTTTTT. It codes for CASSATPVEKLFF. The variable domain in full, completed from reference TRBV9 and TRBJ1-4, reads DSGVTQTPKHLITATGQRVTLRCSPRSGDLSVYWYQQSLDQGLQFLIQYYNGEERAKGNILERFSAQQFPDLHSELNLSSLELGDSALYFCASSATPVEKLFFGSGTQLSVL.

J is TRBJ2-1 and V is TRBV9; no clear D. Germline assignment: CDR1 SGDLS and CDR2 YYNGEE. This CDR3 has 15 residues. V dropped 0 bases and J dropped 0 bases, with 7 bases sitting between them. The CDR3 spells CASSVGSLSYNEQFF. In DNA, the CDR3 is TGTGCCAGCAGCGTAGGTAGCCTCTCCTACAATGAGCAGTTCTTC.

V and J are TRBV28 and TRBJ2-7, with D perhaps TRBD2 (7 bases). Trimming took 1 base from V and 1 from J, leaving 14 bases between them. Germline loops: CDR1 MDHEN, CDR2 SYDVKM. The CDR3 length is 16 residues. CDR3 sequence: CASSLSGGGGSYEQYF. The CDR3, as DNA: TGTGCCAGCAGTTTATCGGGCGGGGGCGGTTCCTACGAGCAGTACTTC.

The CDR3 sequence: CASSYSVAWSRNEQFF. CDR3 DNA: TGTGCCAGCAGTTACTCGGTCGCTTGGAGTAGGAATGAGCAGTTCTTC. The rearrangement uses TRBV6-5 and TRBJ2-1; D is unresolved. Trimming pared 0 bases from V and 7 bases from J, leaving 16 bases between. The CDR3 has 16 amino acids. Per germline, CDR1 MNHEY and CDR2 SVGAGI.

The CDR3 region has the DNA TGTGCCAGCAGAACCGGGACAGGGGCAATCGAGCAGTACTTC. It specifies CASRTGTGAIEQYF. The chain carries TRBV13 and TRBJ2-7; 10 nucleotides line up with TRBD1. The CDR3 is 14 residues long. Germline trimming cut 6 bases from V and 6 bases from J; bases unmatched to any gene: 8. The germline gives CDR1 PRHDT, CDR2 FYEKMQ (reference sequence).

DNA of the CDR3: TGTGCCAGTAGTATAGGCCGACAGGGGGTTTATCAGCCCCAGCATTTT. It yields the protein CASSIGRQGVYQPQHF. The rearrangement joins TRBV19 to TRBJ1-5; 9 bases agree with TRBD1. Per the germline V gene, CDR1 is LNHDA and CDR2 is SQIVND (reference sequence). This CDR3 has 16 amino acids. V lost 1 base and J lost 5; bases outside the gene matches: 6.

This clone was seen more than once but under ten times. The chain recombines TRBV30 with TRBJ2-1, with D possibly TRBD2 on 6 matching bases. CDR3 length: 15 residues. Trimming took off 1 base at V and 0 bases at J, with 10 bases between the two ends. From germline, CDR1 is GTSNPN and CDR2 SVGIG (reference sequence). CDR3 in amino acids: CAWSGTTSSYNEQFF. The CDR3 DNA reads TGTGCCTGGAGTGGGACTACGAGCTCCTACAATGAGCAGTTCTTC.

This sequence joins TRBV19 and TRBJ1-6; D gene uncertain. Germline CDR1 is LNHDA and CDR2 is SQIVND (reference sequence). V shed 1 base and J shed 8 bases, with 12 bases lying between them. The CDR3 runs 15 residues. The CDR3 DNA reads as TGTGCCAGTAGTATAGCGGCGACTACGGATTCACCCCTCCACTTT. This codes for CASSIAATTDSPLHF.

The rearrangement links TRBV14 to TRBJ2-3; a weak D match, TRBD2 (5 bases). V dropped 5 bases and J dropped 2 bases, with 20 bases sitting between them. The CDR3 is 17 amino acids. The germline V gene encodes CDR1 SGHDN and CDR2 FVKESK. CDR3 amino acids: CASSGLTNSTPTDTQYF. In DNA, the CDR3 is TGTGCCAGCAGCGGACTGACGAACTCGACCCCCACAGATACGCAGTATTTT.

This sequence joins TRBV29-1 and TRBJ2-3; D is unresolved. Per the germline V gene, CDR1 is SQVTM and CDR2 is ANQGSEA. The CDR3 has 10 amino acids. Deletions cut 2 bases from V and 6 bases from J, with 3 bases between. The CDR3 here is CSVEYDTQYF. The CDR3 DNA reads as TGCAGCGTTGAATATGATACGCAGTATTTT.

The chain recombines TRBV7-9 with TRBJ2-5; possible D gene TRBD1, 6 bases. Germline assignment: CDR1 SEHNR and CDR2 FQNEAQ (reference sequence). V shed 7 bases and J shed 5 bases, with 14 bases lying between them. The CDR3 runs to 13 residues. For the CDR3, the DNA is TGTGCCAGCAATCACAGGGACGGGGAGACCCAGTACTTC. It yields the protein CASNHRDGETQYF.

The V and J genes are TRBV18 and TRBJ1-1; tentative D call: TRBD1 (6 bases). The ends were cut back, 6 bases at V and 5 bases at J, with 13 bases in the middle. CDR3 length equals 13 residues. Germline V lookup: CDR1 KGHSH, CDR2 LQKENI. For the CDR3, the DNA is TGTGCCAGCTCGGCCGCAGGGGAAACTGAAGCTTTCTTT. This encodes CASSAAGETEAFF.

This chain links TRBV6-1 with TRBJ1-5; perhaps TRBD1 as D (5 bases). The V gene's germline CDR1 is MNHNS and CDR2 SASEGT. The ends were cut back, 0 bases at V and 6 bases at J, with 12 bases in the middle. The CDR3 runs to 15 residues. The CDR3 loop is CASSEAWQGLQPQHF. The CDR3, as DNA: TGTGCCAGCAGTGAAGCGTGGCAGGGCCTTCAGCCCCAGCATTTT.

The CDR3 loop is CASSRSAQGAGYTF. CDR3 DNA: TGTGCCAGCAGCCGTAGCGCCCAGGGGGCGGGCTACACCTTC. The chain joins TRBV7-2 to TRBJ1-2, with 8 positions matching TRBD1. CDR1 is SGHTA, CDR2 FQGNSA, per germline. Trimming cost V 5 bases and J 8 bases; bases outside gene matches: 10. The CDR3 has 14 residues.